This TCR beta chain was captured by sequencing in a study of blood T cell repertoires in COVID-19. Study summary: Researchers got acute and convalescent COVID-19 samples from the United States, Italy and Spain. From T cells, B-cell-depleted T cells, or PBMCs came the material, which was cDNA or gDNA.

Recruited during active infection, patients (from Seattle) were subsequently followed longitudinally. CDR1 is SEHNR, CDR2 FQNEAQ, per germline (reference sequence). J gave up 3 bases and V 5 bases, and 7 bases lay outside the gene matches. This CDR3 contains 16 residues. The authors' processing: Reference gene primers were amplified, and this amplification served to estimate nucleated cell counts. Profiling relied on immunoSEQ multiplex PCR, and the TCRdb table lists in-frame clones only, not all of them. For V, J and clone size, that table is used; D and trimming come from the DNA. The repertoire holds 170,000 or so clones, roughly 80% seen once, with about 7.1% in the top ten.

J is TRBJ2-2 and V is TRBV7-9; 9 nucleotides line up with TRBD1. The specimen sequenced was peripheral blood. This clonotype was sampled from a woman in her 70s with COVID-19, enrolled during active disease. As DNA, the CDR3 is TGTGCCAGCAGCCATAGGGACAGGGTTTACACCGGGGAGCTGTTTTTT. Its translation is CASSHRDRVYTGELFF.